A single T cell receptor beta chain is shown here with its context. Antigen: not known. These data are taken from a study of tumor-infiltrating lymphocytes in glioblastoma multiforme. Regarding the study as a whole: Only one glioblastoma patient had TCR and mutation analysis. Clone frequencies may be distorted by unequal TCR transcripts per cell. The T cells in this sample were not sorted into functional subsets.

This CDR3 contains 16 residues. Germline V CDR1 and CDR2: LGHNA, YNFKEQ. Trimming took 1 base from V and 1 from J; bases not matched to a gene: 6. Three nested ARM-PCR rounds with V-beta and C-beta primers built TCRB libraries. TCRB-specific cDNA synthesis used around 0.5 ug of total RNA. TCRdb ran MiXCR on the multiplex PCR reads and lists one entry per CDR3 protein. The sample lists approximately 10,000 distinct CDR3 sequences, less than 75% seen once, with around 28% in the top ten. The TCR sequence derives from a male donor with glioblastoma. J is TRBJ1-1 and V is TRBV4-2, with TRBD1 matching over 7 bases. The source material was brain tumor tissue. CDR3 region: CASSQGQGRGNTEAFF. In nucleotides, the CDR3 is TGTGCCAGCAGCCAAGGACAGGGACGAGGGAACACTGAAGCTTTCTTT.